This T cell receptor beta chain was obtained from a study of cytomegalovirus exposure and HLA in healthy donors. Study-wide results and caveats: Rarity marked most TCR sequences, yet some public TCRs occurred in many donors.

Germline V gene sequence: CDR1 SGHDT, CDR2 YYEEEE. The CDR3 loop spans 15 amino acids. Trimming shortened V by 0 bases and J by 7 bases, and 16 bases separated the two germline ends. With respect to this clone: Its specificity is not known.

Use of 60 Vbeta and 13 Jbeta primers characterized the PCR. The method was immunoSEQ multiplex PCR; TCRdb's version includes in-frame clones alone and lacks a portion of them. In the table there are under 200,000 clones, roughly an eighth of which are singletons. This chain joins TRBV5-6 and TRBJ1-2, with D possibly matching TRBD1 (6 bases). The TCR comes from a middle-aged man in good health and CMV-seropositive. The sequenced material came from PBMCs. This CDR3 reads CASSLGGQPNTGYTF. In DNA, the CDR3 is TGTGCCAGCAGCTTGGGAGGACAGCCAAACACTGGCTACACCTTC.